One T cell receptor beta chain is described in this entry. As yet, its antigen is unknown. This sample is part of a study of T cell repertoires in cytomegalovirus infection. Study-wide background: An indication of both CMV infection and matching HLA type came from public TCR beta signatures.

TCRdb analysed the reads with MiXCR anew, one entry per CDR3 protein. The data hold roughly 110,000 distinct CDR3 sequences, with roughly a tenth observed a single time. Notes on the study in general: Based on cumulative public TCR beta family frequency, carriers of CMV plus the relevant HLA were identified. Clonotypes of TCR beta that were HLA-C-restricted and CMV-specific dominated the ex vivo response.

Sequenced: PBMCs, sequenced either directly or after in vitro stimulation (not recorded which). The sequence was collected from a human donor in good health (CMV status not recorded). Some clones in this sample may be carry-over from other donors' samples.

The CDR3 region has the DNA TGTGCCAGCAGCTTTTTGACTAGCGGGCCTTCGGACCTTAACACCGGGGAGCTGTTTTTT. It is translated as CASSFLTSGPSDLNTGELFF. The rearrangement links TRBV7-6 to TRBJ2-2, with 10 nucleotides matching TRBD2. V was pared by 3 bases and J by 2 bases, with 15 bases of the junction left unmatched. CDR1 SGHVS and CDR2 FNYEAQ come from the germline V gene. The CDR3 runs to 20 residues.